Reported below is one T cell receptor beta chain. The target antigen is unknown. Via template switching, UMIs carrying a 6-nucleotide sample barcode were introduced. TCRdb reanalyzed the 5' RACE reads and collapses them to one entry per CDR3 protein, without DNA. The sample table includes 350,000 to 550,000 distinct CDR3 sequences. This record comes from a study of monozygotic twins with inflammatory bowel disease. Study findings and constraints: Nothing supported a single strong signal or clonotype that was associated with IBD. Distinct T cell subtypes could not be told apart.

The CDR3 spans 12 residues. Looked up from germline, CDR1 is SGHAT and CDR2 is FQNNGV. This sequence joins TRBV11-2 and TRBJ2-4; TCRdb returns TRBD1, unconfirmable since there is no DNA. This TCR was sampled from a human donor with ulcerative colitis or Crohn's disease, or a healthy co-twin of an affected twin (not recorded which). Sequencing was performed on blood. The CDR3: CASSRGVSIQYF.